The TCR beta chain under discussion was sequenced for a study of blood T cell repertoires in COVID-19. Overall study context: Some COVID-19 samples were acute and others convalescent; all came from the United States, Italy and Spain. In each case, the material was cDNA or gDNA derived from T cells, B-cell-depleted T cells, or PBMCs.

CDR3 length: 13 amino acids. Germline V gene lookup returns CDR1 MDHEN and CDR2 SYDVKM. V gave up 3 bases and J gave up 5 bases, with 10 bases separating them. Authors' analysis steps: The authors estimated nucleated cell counts from reference gene primer amplification. Clones were read by immunoSEQ multiplex PCR, and TCRdb kept only the in-frame ones, dropping some. That table gives V, J and clone size, and the DNA gave D and trimming. The sample holds 70,000 to 95,000 clones, over 80% seen once. The source is a woman in her fifties or sixties with active COVID-19. The V and J genes are TRBV28 and TRBJ1-2, with no clear D. Sample: peripheral blood. CDR3 region: CASSLSGEYGYTF. The CDR3 DNA follows: TGTGCCAGCAGTTTGTCCGGGGAGTATGGCTACACCTTC.